The 2 T cell receptor beta chains presented below share a single source sample, sequenced in a study of Ad26.COV2.S vaccination and SARS-CoV-2 variants. Clones were read by immunoSEQ multiplex PCR, and TCRdb kept only the in-frame ones, dropping some. Of more than 150,000 clones detected, around 85% appear once; the ten largest clones hold 4.5% to 7.5%. Material: peripheral blood, obtained after recovery from COVID-19. The receptors were sampled from a human donor who had recovered from COVID-19.

This sequence joins TRBV25-1 and TRBJ2-3; 9 bases agree with TRBD2. The V and J ends lost 2 bases and 4 bases, in that order; junction bases with no gene match: 13. The CDR3 sequence is 18 residues long. Per germline, CDR1 MGHDK and CDR2 SYGVNS. CDR3 sequence reads: CASSEESSPLAGSDTQYF. CDR3 nucleotides: TGTGCCAGCAGTGAAGAAAGTTCCCCCCTAGCGGGATCAGATACGCAGTATTTT.

This chain links TRBV5-4 with TRBJ1-1; TRBD1 might be the D (6 bases). V lost 2 bases and J lost 2, with 13 bases in between. The CDR3 spans 15 residues. CDR1 is SGHNT and CDR2 is YYREEE in the germline V gene (reference sequence). The CDR3 is CASSLIGQRNTEAFF. In DNA form, the CDR3 reads TGTGCCAGCAGCTTAATCGGACAGAGAAACACTGAAGCTTTCTTT.